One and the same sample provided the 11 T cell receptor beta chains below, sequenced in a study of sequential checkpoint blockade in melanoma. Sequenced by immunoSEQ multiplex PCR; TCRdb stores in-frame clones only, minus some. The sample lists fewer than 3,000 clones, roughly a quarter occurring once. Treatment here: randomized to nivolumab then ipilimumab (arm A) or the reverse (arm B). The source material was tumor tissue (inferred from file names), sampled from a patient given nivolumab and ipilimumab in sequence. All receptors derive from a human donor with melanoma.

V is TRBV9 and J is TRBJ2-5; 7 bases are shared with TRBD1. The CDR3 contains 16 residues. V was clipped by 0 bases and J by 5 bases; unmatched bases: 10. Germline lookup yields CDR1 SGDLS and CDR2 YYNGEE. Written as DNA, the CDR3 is TGTGCCAGCAGCGTAGTAGGGGACAGTTCGGCGGAGACCCAGTACTTC. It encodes CASSVVGDSSAETQYF.

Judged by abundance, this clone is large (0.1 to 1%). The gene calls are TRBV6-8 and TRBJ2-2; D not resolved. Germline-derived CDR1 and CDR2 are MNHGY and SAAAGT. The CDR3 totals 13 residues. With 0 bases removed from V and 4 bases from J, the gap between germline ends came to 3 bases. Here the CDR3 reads CASSYSVTGELFF. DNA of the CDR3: TGTGCCAGCAGTTACTCCGTCACCGGGGAGCTGTTTTTT.

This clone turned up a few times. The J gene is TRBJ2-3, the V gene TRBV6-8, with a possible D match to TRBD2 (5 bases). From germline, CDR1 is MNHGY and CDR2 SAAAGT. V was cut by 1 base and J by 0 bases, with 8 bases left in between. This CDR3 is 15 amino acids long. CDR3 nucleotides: TGTGCCAGCAGTTACTTGCCTAGCAGCACAGATACGCAGTATTTT. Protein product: CASSYLPSSTDTQYF.

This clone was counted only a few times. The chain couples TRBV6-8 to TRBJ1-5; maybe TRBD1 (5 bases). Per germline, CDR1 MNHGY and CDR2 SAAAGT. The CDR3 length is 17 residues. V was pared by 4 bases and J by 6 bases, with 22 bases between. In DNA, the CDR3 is TGTGCCAGCAGTTCCGCTGCCGGGGCCCCCTGGGGTCAGCCCCAGCATTTT. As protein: CASSSAAGAPWGQPQHF.

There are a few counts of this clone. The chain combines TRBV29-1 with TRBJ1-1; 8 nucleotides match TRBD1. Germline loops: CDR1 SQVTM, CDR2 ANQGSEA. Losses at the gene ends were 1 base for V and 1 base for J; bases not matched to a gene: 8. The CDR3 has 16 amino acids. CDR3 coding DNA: TGCAGCGTTGAAGCGAGGGGGGACAGGCAGAACACTGAAGCTTTCTTT. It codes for CSVEARGDRQNTEAFF. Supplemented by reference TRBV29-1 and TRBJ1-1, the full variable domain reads SAVISQKPSRDICQRGTSLTIQCQVDSQVTMMFWYRQQPGQSLTLIATANQGSEATYESGFVIDKFPISRPNLTFSTLTVSNMSPEDSSIYLCSVEARGDRQNTEAFFGQGTRLTVV.

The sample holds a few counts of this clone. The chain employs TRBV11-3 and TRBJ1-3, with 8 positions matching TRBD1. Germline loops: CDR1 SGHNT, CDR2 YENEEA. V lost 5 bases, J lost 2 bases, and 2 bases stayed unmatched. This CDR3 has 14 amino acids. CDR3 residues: CASSAQGAGNTIYF. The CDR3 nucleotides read TGTGCCAGCAGCGCACAGGGGGCTGGAAACACCATATATTTT.

The chain's CDR3 is CASSKAGTSGGTDTQYF. In DNA form, the CDR3 reads TGTGCCAGTAGTAAGGCCGGGACTAGCGGGGGCACAGATACGCAGTATTTT. The chain joins TRBV19 to TRBJ2-3; 13 positions agree with TRBD2. Germline values: CDR1 LNHDA, CDR2 SQIVND (reference sequence). The CDR3 extends over 17 amino acids. The V and J ends lost 4 bases and 1 base, in that order; junction bases with no gene match: 5.

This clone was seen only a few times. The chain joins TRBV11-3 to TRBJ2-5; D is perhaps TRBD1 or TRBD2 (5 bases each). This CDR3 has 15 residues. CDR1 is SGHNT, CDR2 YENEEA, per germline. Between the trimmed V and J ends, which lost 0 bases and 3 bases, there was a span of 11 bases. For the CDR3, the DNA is TGTGCCAGCAGCTTAGACGGGGCCGGGAAAGAGACCCAGTACTTC. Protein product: CASSLDGAGKETQYF.

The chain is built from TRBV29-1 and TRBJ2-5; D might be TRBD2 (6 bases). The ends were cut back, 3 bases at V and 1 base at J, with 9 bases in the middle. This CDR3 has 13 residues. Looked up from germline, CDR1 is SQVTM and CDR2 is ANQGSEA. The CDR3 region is CSVDRSGQETQYF. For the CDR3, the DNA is TGCAGCGTTGACCGTAGCGGCCAAGAGACCCAGTACTTC.

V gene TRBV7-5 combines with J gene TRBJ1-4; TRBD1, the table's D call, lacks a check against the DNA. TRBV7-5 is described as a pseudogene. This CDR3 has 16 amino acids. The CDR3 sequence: CASSFRAGQPNEKLFF. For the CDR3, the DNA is TGTGCCAGCAGCTTTAGGGCTGGACAGCCCAATGAAAAACTGTTTTTT.

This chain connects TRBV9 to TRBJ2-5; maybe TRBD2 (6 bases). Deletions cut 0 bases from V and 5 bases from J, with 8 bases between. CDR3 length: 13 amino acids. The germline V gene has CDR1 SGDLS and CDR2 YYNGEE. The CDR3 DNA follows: TGTGCCAGCAGCGTAGTGGCGGGGGAGACCCAGTACTTC. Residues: CASSVVAGETQYF. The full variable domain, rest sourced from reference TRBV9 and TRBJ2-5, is DSGVTQTPKHLITATGQRVTLRCSPRSGDLSVYWYQQSLDQGLQFLIQYYNGEERAKGNILERFSAQQFPDLHSELNLSSLELGDSALYFCASSVVAGETQYFGPGTRLLVL.